The 31 T cell receptor beta chains given below trace back to one sample, sequenced in a study of blood T cell repertoires in COVID-19. Generated by immunoSEQ multiplex PCR, the TCRdb table keeps only in-frame clones and is missing some. The data contain roughly 400,000 clones, over 75% of them seen just once; the ten biggest clones take up 0.95% to 1.2%. The specimen sequenced was PBMCs or T cells enriched from blood (not recorded which). These receptor sequences come from a man aged 30 to 39 who had recovered from COVID-19.

The chain couples TRBV12-3 or TRBV12-4 to TRBJ1-1; tentatively, D is TRBD1 (6 bases). This CDR3 contains 13 residues. V was pared by 3 bases and J by 5 bases, with 10 bases between. CDR3: CASSFGQLTEAFF. The CDR3, as DNA: TGTGCCAGCAGTTTCGGACAGCTTACTGAAGCTTTCTTT.

V gene TRBV6-5 combines with J gene TRBJ2-6, with a weak D call TRBD2 (6 bases). Germline V gene sequence: CDR1 MNHEY, CDR2 SVGAGI. The CDR3 consists of 15 residues. The V end was cut by 10 bases, the J end by 2 bases, with 15 bases between. The CDR3 region is CATTGGKTGANVLTF. CDR3 sequence (DNA): TGTGCCACCACTGGCGGGAAAACTGGGGCCAACGTCCTGACTTTC.

This chain uses TRBV14 with TRBJ2-5; 10 bases are shared with TRBD1. After removal of 8 bases from V and 7 bases from J, the junction contained 10 bases not matched to a gene. The CDR3 loop spans 14 amino acids. Germline-derived CDR1 and CDR2 are SGHDN and FVKESK. Written as DNA, the CDR3 is TGTGCCAGCCGAGGGACAGGGGTCGATGGGACCCAGTACTTC. Encoded protein: CASRGTGVDGTQYF.

The count of this clone is one. V usage is TRBV12-3 or TRBV12-4 and J usage is TRBJ2-5; a weak D match, TRBD1 (6 bases). CDR3 length equals 13 residues. The V end lost 6 bases, the J end lost 2 bases, and 10 bases lay between the germline ends. This CDR3 is CASSGQPQETQYF. As DNA, the CDR3 is TGTGCCAGCAGCGGACAGCCTCAAGAGACCCAGTACTTC.

The rearrangement links TRBV7-8 to TRBJ2-1, with D uncertain. This CDR3 contains 13 residues. Germline values: CDR1 SGHVS, CDR2 FQNEAQ. V was shortened by 5 bases and J by 2 bases, with 7 bases between the two germline ends. In DNA form, the CDR3 reads TGTGCCAGCAGCCCCTCTCCCTACAATGAGCAGTTCTTC. Translation: CASSPSPYNEQFF.

This clone was observed once. The V and J genes are TRBV5-1 and TRBJ1-4, with TRBD1 identical over 8 bases. This CDR3 region has 15 residues. Germline V gene lookup returns CDR1 SGHRS and CDR2 YFSETQ. With 4 bases clipped from V and 8 bases from J, the junction kept 10 bases outside the gene matches. This CDR3 reads CASSLNRGEEEKLFF. In DNA, the CDR3 is TGCGCCAGCAGCCTAAACAGGGGGGAGGAAGAAAAACTGTTTTTT.

The rearrangement joins TRBV6-5 to TRBJ1-2; a weak D match, TRBD1 (5 bases). Germline V CDR1 and CDR2: MNHEY, SVGAGI. Trimming stripped 3 bases from V and 6 bases from J, with 20 bases between. This CDR3 is built from 16 residues. Written as DNA, the CDR3 is TGTGCCAGCAGTTATACCCCCCAGGGCCGACTCGATGGCTACACCTTC. It translates to CASSYTPQGRLDGYTF.

The chain is built from TRBV29-1 and TRBJ1-4, with 10 positions matching TRBD1. The CDR3 is 13 amino acids. Germline CDR1 SQVTM, CDR2 ANQGSEA. V gave up 7 bases and J gave up 5 bases; unmatched junction bases: 4. CDR3 sequence: CSATGQGNEKLFF. For the CDR3, the DNA is TGCAGCGCTACGGGACAGGGGAATGAAAAACTGTTTTTT.

The rearrangement links TRBV28 to TRBJ2-3; 7 bases match TRBD2. Germline loops: CDR1 MDHEN, CDR2 SYDVKM. With 6 bases clipped from V and 6 bases from J, the junction kept 15 bases outside the gene matches. The CDR3 totals 16 residues. DNA of the CDR3: TGTGCCAGCAGGCCCCCCCTAGCGGAACTCCCGGATACGCAGTATTTT. Translated, it gives CASRPPLAELPDTQYF.

This chain links TRBV7-9 with TRBJ2-1; 11 bases are shared with TRBD2. The junction had 9 bases not matched to a gene; V was cut back by 5 bases and J by 9 bases. Germline CDR1 is SEHNR and CDR2 is FQNEAQ (reference sequence). CDR3 length equals 15 residues. CDR3 in DNA: TGTGCCAGCAGCAGAGTACTAGCGGGAGCCATTGAGCAGTTCTTC. Translating it yields CASSRVLAGAIEQFF.

The chain has TRBV23-1 and TRBJ1-1; D is perhaps TRBD1 (6 bases). TRBV23-1 is flagged as an ORF with uncertain function. Trimming left V 3 bases short and J 8 bases short, with 16 bases between. The CDR3 contains 14 residues. This CDR3 is CASSHLDRFSEAFF. DNA of the CDR3: TGCGCCAGCAGTCACCTAGACAGGTTTTCCGAAGCTTTCTTT.

This chain connects TRBV28 to TRBJ1-1; TRBD1 matches at 7 bases. Per germline, CDR1 MDHEN and CDR2 SYDVKM. V shed 5 bases, J shed 3 bases, and the junction held 6 bases outside the gene matches. The CDR3 has 14 residues. The DNA of the CDR3 is TGTGCCAGCAGTATAAGACAGGGATACACTGAAGCTTTCTTT. Amino acids: CASSIRQGYTEAFF.

The rearrangement joins TRBV29-1 to TRBJ2-5; no firm D call. The V end lost 4 bases, the J end lost 5 bases, and 17 bases lay between the germline ends. The CDR3 length is 14 residues. CDR1 SQVTM and CDR2 ANQGSEA come from the germline V gene. The CDR3 DNA reads TGCAGCGTTGGAGGCGTGGAAAATTGGGAGACCCAGTACTTC. Translated: CSVGGVENWETQYF.

This clone was observed a single time. V and J are TRBV28 and TRBJ1-3; no clear D. There are 16 residues in the CDR3. The V gene lost 3 bases and the J gene lost 0 bases, with 12 bases spanning the gap. Germline-derived CDR1 and CDR2 are MDHEN and SYDVKM. CDR3 coding DNA: TGTGCCAGCAGTTTTTCGACCGCGGACTCTGGAAACACCATATATTTT. It specifies CASSFSTADSGNTIYF.

The rearrangement links TRBV5-1 to TRBJ1-1, with D possibly TRBD1 on 6 matching bases. Germline V gene lookup returns CDR1 SGHRS and CDR2 YFSETQ. This CDR3 contains 14 residues. V gave up 5 bases and J gave up 5 bases, with 16 bases separating them. CDR3: CASRGGGRGTEAFF. CDR3 DNA sequence: TGCGCCAGCAGGGGAGGGGGGAGAGGAACTGAAGCTTTCTTT.

V usage is TRBV19 and J usage is TRBJ1-1; D gene ambiguous. Trimming removed 5 bases from V and 4 bases from J, with 17 bases in between. Germline CDR1 reads LNHDA; CDR2 reads SQIVND (reference sequence). This CDR3 has 15 amino acids. CDR3 protein: CASSLPAGSSTEAFF. The CDR3 nucleotides read TGTGCCAGTAGTTTACCGGCGGGGTCGAGCACTGAAGCTTTCTTT.

The rearrangement joins TRBV7-6 to TRBJ2-3; 10 bases fit TRBD2. CDR3 size: 15 residues. J lost 4 bases, V lost 2 bases, and 3 bases had no gene match. Germline assignment: CDR1 SGHVS and CDR2 FNYEAQ. The CDR3 region is CASSLIGLAADTQYF. The CDR3 coding sequence is TGTGCCAGCAGCTTAATAGGACTAGCGGCAGATACGCAGTATTTT. Complete variable domain (other parts from reference TRBV7-6 and TRBJ2-3): GAGVSQSPRYKVTKRGQDVALRCDPISGHVSLYWYRQALGQGPEFLTYFNYEAQQDKSGLPNDRFSAERPEGSISTLTIQRTEQRDSAMYRCASSLIGLAADTQYFGPGTRLTVL.

This chain links TRBV30 with TRBJ1-1; D gene uncertain. V was pared by 7 bases and J by 1 base, with 7 bases between. The CDR3 is 11 residues long. CDR1 and CDR2 from the germline V gene are GTSNPN and SVGIG (reference sequence). CDR3 region: CASFRNTEAFF. The DNA for the CDR3 is TGTGCCTCCTTCAGGAACACTGAAGCTTTCTTT. The variable domain in full, completed from reference TRBV30 and TRBJ1-1, reads SQTIHQWPATLVQPVGSPLSLECTVEGTSNPNLYWYRQAAGRGLQLLFYSVGIGQISSEVPQNLSASRPQDRQFILSSKKLLLSDSGFYLCASFRNTEAFFGQGTRLTVV.

The chain combines TRBV7-8 with TRBJ1-2; the D gene is possibly TRBD1 (6 bases). Germline-derived CDR1 and CDR2 are SGHVS and FQNEAQ. The CDR3 length is 14 residues. V lost 1 base and J 4 bases, leaving 10 bases between the germline ends. The CDR3 DNA is TGTGCCAGCAGCTTAGGAGCAGGGGCCTATGGCTACACCTTC. Translated: CASSLGAGAYGYTF.

This sequence joins TRBV6-2 or TRBV6-3 and TRBJ2-5; TRBD1 agrees at 9 bases. The CDR3 covers 14 residues. Germline lookup yields CDR1 MNHEY and CDR2 SVGEGT. V was clipped by 6 bases and J by 5 bases; unmatched bases: 7. The CDR3 region is CASSLGQGRETQYF. The CDR3 nucleotides are TGTGCCAGCAGCCTTGGACAGGGGCGGGAGACCCAGTACTTC.

The chain links TRBV7-9 to TRBJ2-2, with 7 bases matching TRBD2. Germline loops: CDR1 SEHNR, CDR2 FQNEAQ (reference sequence). This CDR3 contains 15 residues. V lost 3 bases to trimming and J lost 4 bases; unmatched junction nucleotides: 5. This CDR3 reads CASSFAGDGTGELFF. CDR3 nucleotides: TGTGCCAGCAGCTTTGCGGGGGATGGCACCGGGGAGCTGTTTTTT.

CDR3 nucleotide sequence: TGTGCCAGCAGTTCCCCGGGGGGAACTAATGAAAAACTGTTTTTT. Protein product: CASSSPGGTNEKLFF. The chain uses TRBV28 and TRBJ1-4, with D tentatively TRBD1 (5 bases). The CDR3 is 15 amino acids. Trimming pared 4 bases from V and 1 base from J, leaving 10 bases between. Germline lookup yields CDR1 MDHEN and CDR2 SYDVKM.

This clone has more than one count but fewer than ten. The CDR3 DNA sequence: TGTGCCAGTGCGGGGACTCCTGATGAATCTTCCTACGAGCAGTACTTC. It yields the protein CASAGTPDESSYEQYF. The genes are TRBV2 and TRBJ2-7, with a possible D match to TRBD2 (6 bases). Trimming removed 9 bases from V and 1 base from J, with 22 bases in between. Germline V gene lookup returns CDR1 SNHLY and CDR2 FYNNEI. This CDR3 is built from 16 residues.

V is TRBV10-1 and J is TRBJ2-2; D ambiguous. Per the germline V gene, CDR1 is WNHNN and CDR2 is SYGVQD (reference sequence). The V and J ends lost 5 bases and 4 bases respectively, with 14 bases between them. The CDR3 is 15 residues long. The CDR3 region is CASSRVGDVTGELFF. CDR3 sequence (DNA): TGCGCCAGCAGTAGAGTTGGAGATGTCACCGGGGAGCTGTTTTTT.

CDR3 protein: CASSEPAYGGETQYF. CDR3 in DNA: TGTGCCAGCAGTGAGCCGGCTTATGGGGGCGAGACCCAGTACTTC. The chain links TRBV25-1 to TRBJ2-5; TRBD1 might be the D (6 bases). This CDR3 is built from 15 residues. The V gene lost 3 bases and the J gene lost 5 bases, with 16 bases spanning the gap. Germline V gene lookup returns CDR1 MGHDK and CDR2 SYGVNS.

The V call is TRBV6-5, the J call TRBJ2-7, with 10 bases identical to TRBD1. The CDR3 loop spans 15 amino acids. The junction had 8 bases not matched to a gene; V was cut back by 5 bases and J by 4 bases. The germline gives CDR1 MNHEY, CDR2 SVGAGI. The CDR3 region is CASSLAGTGVYEQYF. CDR3 DNA: TGTGCCAGCAGTCTAGCCGGGACAGGGGTATACGAGCAGTACTTC.

The genes are TRBV18 and TRBJ1-1; D gene unclear. Trimming removed 6 bases from V and 6 bases from J, with 14 bases in between. The CDR3 contains 13 residues. Germline V lookup: CDR1 KGHSH, CDR2 LQKENI. CDR3 residues: CASSPVGGAEAFF. CDR3 DNA: TGTGCCAGCTCTCCCGTCGGAGGTGCTGAAGCTTTCTTT.

The V call is TRBV4-1, the J call TRBJ1-1; the D gene is possibly TRBD1 (5 bases). Trimming cost V 0 bases and J 1 base, with 12 bases left between them. CDR1 is MGHRA, CDR2 YSYEKL, per germline. The CDR3 runs 16 residues. CDR3 bases: TGCGCCAGCAGCCAAGATTTGGAGGGGCAGAACACTGAAGCTTTCTTT. Protein product: CASSQDLEGQNTEAFF.

This chain connects TRBV3-1 (or the pseudogene TRBV3-2) to TRBJ2-3, with 10 bases aligning to TRBD1. The length of the CDR3 is 15 residues. The V gene's germline CDR1 is LGHDT and CDR2 YNNKEL (reference sequence). With 4 bases clipped from V and 2 bases from J, the junction kept 3 bases outside the gene matches. The CDR3 DNA reads TGTGCCAGCAGCCCGGGACAGGGGTCCACAGATACGCAGTATTTT. It encodes CASSPGQGSTDTQYF.

Only one count was recorded for this clone. The CDR3 here is CASSPRQDSSSYEQYF. The CDR3 DNA follows: TGCGCCAGCAGCCCCCGGCAGGACTCAAGTTCCTACGAGCAGTACTTC. The rearrangement links TRBV5-1 to TRBJ2-7; tentative D call: TRBD2 (5 bases). Trimming removed 4 bases at V and 1 base at J, with 18 bases between. This CDR3 has 16 residues. Germline V gives CDR1 SGHRS, CDR2 YFSETQ.

This clone appeared a few times. The chain couples TRBV5-1 to TRBJ2-1; D remains ambiguous. Between the trimmed V and J ends, which lost 0 bases and 3 bases, there was a span of 4 bases. CDR1 is SGHRS, CDR2 YFSETQ, per germline. The CDR3 has 13 amino acids. CDR3 protein: CASSLGLYNEQFF. The CDR3 nucleotides are TGCGCCAGCAGCTTGGGACTCTACAATGAGCAGTTCTTC.